This note documents a single TCR beta chain sequence. The data stem from a study of T cell responses to AZD1222 COVID-19 vaccine. TCRdb's table, derived via immunoSEQ multiplex PCR, lists solely in-frame clones and lacks some. This sample yields some 140,000 clones, of which around 92% are seen a single time; about 1.9% belongs to the top ten. V was clipped by 8 bases and J by 6 bases, with 11 bases between them. The CDR3 length is 11 residues. Sequencing was performed on peripheral blood, taken on day 0 of AZD1222 vaccination. This receptor was identified in an adult in good health. The chain employs TRBV12-3 or TRBV12-4 and TRBJ2-7; tentative D call: TRBD2 (7 bases). The CDR3 DNA reads TGTGCCAGCGGGGGGGCGGTCGAGCAGTACTTC. It translates to CASGGAVEQYF.